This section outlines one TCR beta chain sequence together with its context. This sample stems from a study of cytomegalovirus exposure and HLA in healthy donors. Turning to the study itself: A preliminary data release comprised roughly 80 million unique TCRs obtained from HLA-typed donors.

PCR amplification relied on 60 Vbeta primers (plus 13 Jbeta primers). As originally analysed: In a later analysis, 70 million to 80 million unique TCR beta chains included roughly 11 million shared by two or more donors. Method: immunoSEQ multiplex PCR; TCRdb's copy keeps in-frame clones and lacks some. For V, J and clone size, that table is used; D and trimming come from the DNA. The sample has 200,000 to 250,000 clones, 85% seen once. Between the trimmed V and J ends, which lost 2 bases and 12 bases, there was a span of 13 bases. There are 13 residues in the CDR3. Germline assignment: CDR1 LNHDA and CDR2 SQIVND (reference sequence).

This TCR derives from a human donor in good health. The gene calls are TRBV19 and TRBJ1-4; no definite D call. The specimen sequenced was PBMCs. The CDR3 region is CASSILNLGELFF. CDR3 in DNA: TGTGCCAGTAGTATACTTAATCTCGGGGAACTGTTTTTT.